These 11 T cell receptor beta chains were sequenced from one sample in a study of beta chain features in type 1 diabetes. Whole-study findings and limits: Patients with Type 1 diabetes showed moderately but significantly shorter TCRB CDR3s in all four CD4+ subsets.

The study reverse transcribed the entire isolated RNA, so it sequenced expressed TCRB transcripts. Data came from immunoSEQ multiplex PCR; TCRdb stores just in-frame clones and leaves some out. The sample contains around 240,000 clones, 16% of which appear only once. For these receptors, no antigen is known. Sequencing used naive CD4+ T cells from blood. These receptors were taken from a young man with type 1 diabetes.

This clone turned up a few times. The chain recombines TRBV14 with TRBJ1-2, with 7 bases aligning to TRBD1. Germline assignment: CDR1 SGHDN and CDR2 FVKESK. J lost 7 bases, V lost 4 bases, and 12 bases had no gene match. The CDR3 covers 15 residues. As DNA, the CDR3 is TGTGCCAGCAGCCCGGTGGAGGGGGCGCGTCGTGGCTACACCTTC. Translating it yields CASSPVEGARRGYTF.

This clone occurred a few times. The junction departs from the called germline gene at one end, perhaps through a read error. This CDR3 is CASSLAGTDAQYF. DNA for the CDR3: TGTGCCAGCAGCCTAGCGGGGACAGATGCGCAGTATTTT. The chain carries TRBV25-1 and TRBJ2-3; TRBD2 agrees at 9 bases. This CDR3 has 13 residues. Germline V gene sequence: CDR1 MGHDK, CDR2 SYGVNS.

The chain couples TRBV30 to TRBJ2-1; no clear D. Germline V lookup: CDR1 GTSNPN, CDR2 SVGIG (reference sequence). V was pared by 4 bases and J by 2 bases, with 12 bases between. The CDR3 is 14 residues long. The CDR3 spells CAWKSPVTYNEQFF. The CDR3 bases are TGTGCCTGGAAAAGTCCCGTAACCTACAATGAGCAGTTCTTC.

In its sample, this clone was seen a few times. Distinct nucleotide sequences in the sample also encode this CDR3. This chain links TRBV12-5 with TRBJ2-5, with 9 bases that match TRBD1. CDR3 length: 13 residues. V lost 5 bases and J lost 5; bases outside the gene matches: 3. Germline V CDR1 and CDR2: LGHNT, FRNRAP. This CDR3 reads CASGLTGGETQYF. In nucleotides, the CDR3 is TGTGCTAGTGGTCTGACAGGGGGTGAGACCCAGTACTTC.

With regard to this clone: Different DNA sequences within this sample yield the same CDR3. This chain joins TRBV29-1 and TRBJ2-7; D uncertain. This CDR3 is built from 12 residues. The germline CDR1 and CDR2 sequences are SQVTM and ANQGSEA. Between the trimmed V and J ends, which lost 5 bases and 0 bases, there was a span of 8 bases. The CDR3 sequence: CSVRTTSYEQYF. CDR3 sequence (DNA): TGCAGCGTTCGTACTACCTCCTACGAGCAGTACTTC.

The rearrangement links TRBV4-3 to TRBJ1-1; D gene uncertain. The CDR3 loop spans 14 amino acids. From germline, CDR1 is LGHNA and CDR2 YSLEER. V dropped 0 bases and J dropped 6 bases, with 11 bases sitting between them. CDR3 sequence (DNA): TGCGCCAGCAGCCAAGATCATCGACTGGCTGAAGCTTTCTTT. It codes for CASSQDHRLAEAFF.

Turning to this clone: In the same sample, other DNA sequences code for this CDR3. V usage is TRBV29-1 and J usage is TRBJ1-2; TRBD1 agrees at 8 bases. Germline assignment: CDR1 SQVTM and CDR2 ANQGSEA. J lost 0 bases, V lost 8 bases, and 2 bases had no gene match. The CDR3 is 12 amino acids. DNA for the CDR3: TGCAGCCTGGGACAGGCTAACTATGGCTACACCTTC. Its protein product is CSLGQANYGYTF.

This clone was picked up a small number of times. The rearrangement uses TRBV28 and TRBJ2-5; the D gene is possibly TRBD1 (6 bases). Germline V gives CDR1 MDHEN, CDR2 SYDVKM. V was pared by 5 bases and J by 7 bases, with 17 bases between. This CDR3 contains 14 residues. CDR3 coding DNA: TGTGCCAGCAGTCTCGGGACACCGGTAGGGACCCAGTACTTC. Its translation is CASSLGTPVGTQYF.

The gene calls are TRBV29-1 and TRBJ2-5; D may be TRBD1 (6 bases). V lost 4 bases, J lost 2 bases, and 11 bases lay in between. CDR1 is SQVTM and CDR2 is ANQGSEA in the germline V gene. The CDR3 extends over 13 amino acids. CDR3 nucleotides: TGCAGCGTTGTCGACAGGACACAAGAGACCCAGTACTTC. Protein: CSVVDRTQETQYF.

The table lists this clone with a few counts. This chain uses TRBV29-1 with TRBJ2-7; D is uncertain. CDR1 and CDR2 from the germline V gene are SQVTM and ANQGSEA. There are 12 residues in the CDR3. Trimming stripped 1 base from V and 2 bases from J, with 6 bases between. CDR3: CSVEGPTYEQYF. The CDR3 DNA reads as TGCAGCGTTGAAGGGCCGACCTACGAGCAGTACTTC.

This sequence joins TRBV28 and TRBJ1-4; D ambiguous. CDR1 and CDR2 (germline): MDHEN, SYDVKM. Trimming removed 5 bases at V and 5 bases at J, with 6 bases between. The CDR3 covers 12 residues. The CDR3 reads CASSPLNEKLFF. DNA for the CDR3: TGTGCCAGCAGTCCCCTAAATGAAAAACTGTTTTTT.